These T cell receptor beta chains were read from a single sample in a study of T cell responses to AZD1222 COVID-19 vaccine. Measured with immunoSEQ multiplex PCR; TCRdb has only the in-frame clones, and not every one. The sample contains tens of thousands of clones, 75% to 85% of which appear only once. The input for sequencing was peripheral blood, taken on day 0 of AZD1222 vaccination. Every receptor here comes from an adult in good health. CDR3s include the opening cysteine and the closing phenylalanine or tryptophan. The order of the fields is clone size, V gene, J gene, D gene, CDR3 protein, CDR3 DNA. The D gene is left open where the match is weak. Some rows have no size entry. The others give once, few or many, or a class for an expanded clone.

>NA|TRBV7-8|TRBJ1-5|TRBD1
CASSLATGSLNQPQHF
TGTGCCAGCAGCTTAGCGACAGGGTCCCTCAATCAGCCCCAGCATTTT
>NA|TRBV4-1|TRBJ2-7|TRBD2
CASSLGGGTQSEQYF
TGCGCCAGCAGCCTCGGGGGGGGGACCCAAAGCGAGCAGTACTTC
>NA|TRBV24-1|TRBJ2-3|NA
CATSDVLSTDTQYF
TGTGCCACCAGTGATGTCTTAAGCACAGATACGCAGTATTTT
>NA|TRBV3-1/TRBV3-2|TRBJ1-1|NA
CASSPLTKVNTEAFF
TGTGCCAGCAGCCCCTTGACAAAGGTGAACACTGAAGCTTTCTTT
>NA|TRBV14|TRBJ2-7|TRBD2
CASSQVAPVGGANRWGEQYF
TGTGCCAGCAGCCAAGTCGCTCCCGTGGGAGGGGCGAATCGTTGGGGCGAGCAGTACTTC
>NA|TRBV6-1|TRBJ2-2|NA
CATQGGTGNTGELFF
TGTGCCACCCAAGGCGGGACGGGGAACACCGGGGAGCTGTTTTTT
>NA|TRBV18|TRBJ2-7|NA
CASSPGTGYEQYF
TGTGCCAGCTCACCGGGGACGGGATACGAGCAGTACTTC
>NA|TRBV7-3|TRBJ2-2|NA
CASSLTPQNTGELFF
TGTGCCAGCAGCTTAACCCCACAGAACACCGGGGAGCTGTTTTTT
>NA|TRBV9|TRBJ1-3|NA
CASSLSRGAGNTIYF
TGTGCCAGCAGCCTCAGTAGGGGGGCGGGAAACACCATATATTTT
>few|TRBV5-3|TRBJ2-1|TRBD2
CARSLVGTSGYNEQFF
TGTGCCAGAAGCTTGGTTGGGACTAGCGGTTACAATGAGCAGTTCTTC
>NA|TRBV30|TRBJ2-3|TRBD2
CAWSWSGGATDTQYF
TGTGCCTGGAGTTGGAGCGGGGGGGCGACAGATACGCAGTATTTT
>NA|TRBV15|TRBJ2-1|TRBD1
CATSGKLQGAGYNEQFF
TGTGCCACCAGCGGGAAGTTACAGGGGGCCGGCTACAATGAGCAGTTCTTC
>NA|TRBV6-6|TRBJ2-7|TRBD1
CASRKGTGQYEQYF
TGTGCCAGCAGAAAGGGGACAGGCCAATACGAGCAGTACTTC
>once|TRBV7-9|TRBJ1-5|NA
CASSLEGDQPQHF
TGTGCCAGCAGCTTAGAGGGAGACCAGCCCCAGCATTTT
>NA|TRBV3-1/TRBV3-2|TRBJ1-2|TRBD1
CASSQDRTGSGGYTF
TGTGCCAGCAGCCAAGACCGGACAGGGTCGGGTGGCTACACCTTC
>few|TRBV6-5|TRBJ1-4|NA
CASSYSSRNEKLFF
TGTGCCAGCAGTTATAGCAGCCGTAATGAAAAACTGTTTTTT
>NA|TRBV29-1|TRBJ2-7|NA
CSASERGPYEQYF
TGCAGCGCCTCGGAAAGGGGACCCTACGAGCAGTACTTC
>NA|TRBV6-1|TRBJ1-2|NA
CASSATGSIRGSNYGYTF
TGTGCCAGCAGTGCCACGGGCTCCATAAGAGGCAGTAACTATGGCTACACCTTC
>NA|TRBV27|TRBJ1-6|NA
CASSLEGGRGFNSPLHF
TGTGCCAGCAGTTTAGAGGGTGGCAGGGGTTTCAATTCACCCCTCCACTTT
>NA|TRBV27|TRBJ1-5|NA
CASSLFTPGLGGSNQPQHF
TGTGCCAGCAGTTTATTCACTCCCGGGCTCGGGGGGAGCAATCAGCCCCAGCATTTT
>NA|TRBV11-2|TRBJ2-7|NA
CASSPGLFWTESGEQYF
TGTGCCAGCAGCCCCGGTCTTTTCTGGACGGAGTCGGGCGAGCAGTACTTC
>NA|TRBV7-8|TRBJ1-6|TRBD1
CASSPGTGGNLRLHF
TGTGCCAGCAGCCCCGGGACAGGGGGAAATCTCCGCCTCCACTTT
>NA|TRBV10-1|TRBJ2-2|TRBD2
CASSQGLEWAGELFF
TGCGCCAGCAGTCAAGGACTAGAGTGGGCCGGGGAGCTGTTTTTT
>NA|TRBV2|TRBJ2-1|TRBD2
CASSTTSGGLNEQFF
TGTGCCAGCAGCACAACTAGCGGGGGACTCAATGAGCAGTTCTTC
>many|TRBV2|TRBJ2-3|NA
CASLGASTDTQYF
TGTGCCAGCCTCGGGGCTAGCACAGATACGCAGTATTTT
>once|TRBV19|TRBJ1-2|NA
CASTRELRGDGYTF
TGTGCCAGTACCCGCGAACTAAGGGGTGATGGCTACACCTTC
>NA|TRBV19|TRBJ2-7|NA
CASSMGAVQYF
TGTGCCAGTAGTATGGGAGCGGTGCAGTACTTC
>few|TRBV5-6|TRBJ1-2|TRBD1
CASRSTGVYGYTF
TGTGCCAGCAGGTCGACAGGGGTCTATGGCTACACCTTC
>NA|TRBV2|TRBJ2-5|TRBD2
CASSEGLQETQYF
TGTGCCAGCAGCGAGGGACTACAAGAGACCCAGTACTTC
>NA|TRBV7-2|TRBJ2-5|NA
CASSLGRKETQYF
TGTGCCAGCAGCTTAGGTAGAAAGGAGACCCAGTACTTC
>once|TRBV3-1/TRBV3-2|TRBJ1-6|TRBD1
CASSRGTGVNSPLHF
TGTGCCAGCAGCCGCGGGACAGGGGTCAATTCACCCCTCCACTTT
>NA|TRBV20-1|TRBJ2-1|NA
CSASGGTPRMYEQFF
TGCAGTGCTAGTGGCGGGACCCCTCGAATGTATGAGCAGTTCTTC
>NA|TRBV11-1|TRBJ2-7|NA
CASSGGASREQYF
TGTGCCAGCAGCGGCGGGGCCTCGAGGGAGCAGTACTTC
>NA|TRBV5-8|TRBJ2-3|TRBD1
CASSWARWDREPTDTQYF
TGTGCCAGCAGCTGGGCTCGGTGGGACAGGGAACCCACAGATACGCAGTATTTT
>once|TRBV15|TRBJ1-4|NA
CATSTGNTGNEKLFF
TGTGCCACCAGCACAGGGAACACAGGGAATGAAAAACTGTTTTTT
>NA|TRBV7-2|TRBJ1-3|TRBD1
CASSRWIGQAWSSGNTIYF
TGTGCCAGCAGCCGCTGGATCGGACAGGCCTGGAGCTCTGGAAACACCATATATTTT
>NA|TRBV6-5|TRBJ1-2|NA
CASSLVAWGGEGYTF
TGTGCCAGCAGCCTCGTTGCATGGGGGGGAGAAGGCTACACCTTC